This TCR beta chain came from a study of blood T cell repertoires in COVID-19 (dated by TCRdb to the early 2020s). Background for the entire study: Samples covering the acute and convalescent phases of COVID-19 were provided by collaborators in the United States, Italy and Spain. Deeply sampled blood TCRbeta repertoires from subjects exposed to, actively infected with, or recovered from COVID-19 were included in the dataset. Where available, HLA class I and class II types were obtained from metadata supplied by the sample provider rather than from assay-based typing. The prospective study material was composed of cDNA or gDNA derived from T cells, B-cell-depleted T cells, or PBMCs. The repertoires were released in a freely available public database meant as a resource for research on the immune response to SARS-CoV-2. The sample metadata nearly always contained a de-identified subject ID, COVID-19 status, age in years and sex. The samples were drawn from the first 160 participants of the ongoing ImmuneRACE study and from 950 to 1,500 subjects provided by 6 global collaborators. The paper as a whole reports these results and caveats: How much clinical and demographic metadata was included differed by source and by participant, and the metadata was provided uncurated.

Inclusive of the bounding cysteine and phenylalanine, the CDR3 is 15 residues long. Kept here is only the CDR3 DNA, which spans 45 bases and is read in frame from base 1. CDR1 and CDR2 are drawn from the germline V gene: SGHTA, FQGTGA. Ends trimmed: V by 3 bases, J by 3 bases; bases unmatched to a gene: 7. There are a few counts of this clone. Its antigen is still unknown. No qualities accompany the bases; no much larger clone lies one base away. Another Seattle source contributed samples from volunteer blood donors who had recovered from COVID-19. Each collaborating institution followed its own protocols to collect whole blood in K2EDTA tubes. Collaborator samples were shipped for TCRbeta analysis as frozen whole blood, isolated PBMCs, or DNA extracted from either sample type. TCRbeta CDR3 regions were amplified from genomic DNA using the immunoSEQ Assay, a bias-controlled multiplex PCR. The authors' analysis ran thus. Within the assay, amplification of reference gene primers was used to estimate how many nucleated cells each sample contained. To quantify the absolute abundance of each unique TCRbeta CDR3 rearrangement, sequence reads were collapsed and filtered. For each sample, productive Simpson clonality was calculated as the square root of Simpson's diversity index across productive rearrangements. As stored in TCRdb, this immuneACCESS dataset retains in-frame rearrangements with V and J assigned. A fraction of the clones does not appear; measured against another copy, unresolved V genes explain less than half of the discrepancy, and the remainder lacks a known reason. V, J and clone size derive from that table, while D and trimming were established from the DNA sequence. Counted in this sample were about 180,000 clones; nearly 90% of them appeared once. Jointly, the top ten make up 1.9% of the sample.

The sample taken for sequencing was peripheral blood. This clonotype was obtained from a young man who had recovered from COVID-19. The chain joins TRBV7-3 to TRBJ2-7, with 8 bases matching TRBD2. Read as DNA, the sequence is TGTGCCAGCAGCTTCACTAGCGGAGCCTTCTACGAGCAGTACTTC. This sequence encodes CASSFTSGAFYEQYF.